The source of this TCR beta chain is a study of technical replicates of blood from several donors. Germline V lookup: CDR1 SGHTA, CDR2 FQGTGA. CDR3 size: 16 residues. With 3 bases clipped from V and 0 bases from J, the junction kept 4 bases outside the gene matches. Assay: immunoSEQ multiplex PCR; the TCRdb copy retains only in-frame clones and omits some. Seen here are just over 80,000 clones, 94% observed once, and the top ten hold less than 0.4%. This receptor was obtained from a human donor in good health. The sequencing input was T cells isolated from PBMCs. The chain couples TRBV7-3 to TRBJ2-2, with 7 bases identical to TRBD1. The CDR3 loop reads CASSLGQLTNTGELFF. CDR3 coding DNA: TGTGCCAGCAGCTTGGGACAGCTTACGAACACCGGGGAGCTGTTTTTT.